Presented here are 25 T cell receptor beta chains from one specimen sequenced in a study of cytomegalovirus exposure and HLA in healthy donors. PCR used 60 Vbeta primers and 13 Jbeta primers. Sequenced by immunoSEQ multiplex PCR; TCRdb stores in-frame clones only, minus some. The sample has over 200,000 clones; 75% to 85% are singletons. Sequenced: PBMCs. The receptors come from a woman in her sixties in good health and CMV-seropositive.

The chain uses TRBV5-6 and TRBJ1-2; 7 nucleotides line up with TRBD1. CDR3 length: 13 residues. CDR1 and CDR2 from the germline V gene are SGHDT and YYEEEE. Trimming took 7 bases from V and 6 from J; bases not matched to a gene: 9. CDR3 nucleotides: TGTGCCAGCCGGGGGAACAGGGGCGATGGCTACACCTTC. Its protein product is CASRGNRGDGYTF.

V usage is TRBV5-1 and J usage is TRBJ1-4, with 7 bases matching TRBD1. Per germline, CDR1 SGHRS and CDR2 YFSETQ. V trimming: 6 bases; J trimming: 5 bases; junction bases outside the gene matches: 1. The CDR3 has 12 residues. The DNA of the CDR3 is TGCGCCAGCACGACAGGGAATGAAAAACTGTTTTTT. Amino acids: CASTTGNEKLFF.

This sequence joins TRBV28 and TRBJ2-7, with 8 bases matching TRBD1. J was trimmed by 4 bases and V by 6 bases; bases with no gene match: 11. The CDR3 extends over 15 amino acids. Germline CDR1 reads MDHEN; CDR2 reads SYDVKM. The CDR3 loop reads CASSDPGTGSYEQYF. Written as DNA, the CDR3 is TGTGCCAGCAGCGATCCCGGGACAGGCTCGTACGAGCAGTACTTC.

The chain carries TRBV7-2 and TRBJ2-5; D is undetermined. Looked up from germline, CDR1 is SGHTA and CDR2 is FQGNSA. V lost 5 bases, J lost 1 base, and 8 bases lay in between. The CDR3 extends over 13 amino acids. CDR3 in amino acids: CASSKYSQETQYF. In DNA, the CDR3 is TGTGCCAGCAGCAAATACAGCCAAGAGACCCAGTACTTC.

The chain has TRBV4-1 and TRBJ2-6; 8 bases match TRBD1. The CDR3 spans 21 residues. The V gene's germline CDR1 is MGHRA and CDR2 YSYEKL. Unmatched junction bases numbered 15, after V lost 2 bases and J lost 0 bases. The DNA of the CDR3 is TGCGCCAGCAGCCAACACTTACCCAGGGGGCAGGTGAGCTCTGGGGCCAACGTCCTGACTTTC. Residues: CASSQHLPRGQVSSGANVLTF.

The rearrangement joins TRBV5-1 to TRBJ2-2, with 13 bases identical to TRBD2. The germline V gene has CDR1 SGHRS and CDR2 YFSETQ. The length of the CDR3 is 19 residues. The J segment lost 4 bases and the V segment lost 2 bases, leaving 11 bases of the junction unmatched. Written as DNA, the CDR3 is TGCGCCAGCAGCTTCGGCGGGAATGGACTAGCGGGAGTCACCGGGGAGCTGTTTTTT. Residues: CASSFGGNGLAGVTGELFF.

This chain links TRBV6-5 with TRBJ2-7; 7 nucleotides line up with TRBD1. With V trimmed by 6 bases and J by 3 bases, 5 bases remained unmatched. Germline CDR1 reads MNHEY; CDR2 reads SVGAGI. The CDR3 runs 13 residues. In DNA form, the CDR3 reads TGTGCCAGCAGCGAGACAGGGCTCTACGAGCAGTACTTC. Its protein is CASSETGLYEQYF.

The count of this clone is one. J is TRBJ1-5 and V is TRBV5-1; 8 bases are shared with TRBD1. The V gene end was trimmed by 4 bases and the J gene end by 0 bases; junction bases not matched to a gene: 9. This CDR3 has 17 amino acids. The germline V gene has CDR1 SGHRS and CDR2 YFSETQ. For the CDR3, the DNA is TGCGCCAGCAGCCTCGAACCCCAGGGGGCTAGCAATCAGCCCCAGCATTTT. It specifies CASSLEPQGASNQPQHF.

The chain has TRBV12-5 and TRBJ1-5; D uncertain. This CDR3 is built from 12 residues. The V and J ends lost 6 bases and 9 bases respectively, with 12 bases between them. CDR1 LGHNT and CDR2 FRNRAP come from the germline V gene. CDR3 nucleotides: TGTGCTAGTGGCCAAACCTTCGGGCCCCAGCATTTT. Protein product: CASGQTFGPQHF.

This clone has more than one count but fewer than ten. This chain joins TRBV6-1 and TRBJ2-7, with D maybe TRBD1 (5 bases). Germline V lookup: CDR1 MNHNS, CDR2 SASEGT. The CDR3 is 15 residues long. Trimming shortened V by 5 bases and J by 0 bases, and 14 bases separated the two germline ends. This CDR3 is CASSPQRRGSYEQYF. In nucleotides, the CDR3 is TGTGCCAGCAGTCCTCAACGAAGGGGCTCCTACGAGCAGTACTTC.

V gene TRBV28 combines with J gene TRBJ1-1; D not resolved. The CDR3 contains 10 residues. Per the germline V gene, CDR1 is MDHEN and CDR2 is SYDVKM. Trimming left V 8 bases short and J 2 bases short, with 3 bases between. The CDR3 sequence is CASLNTEAFF. For the CDR3, the DNA is TGTGCCAGCCTTAACACTGAAGCTTTCTTT.

The chain carries TRBV7-2 and TRBJ2-7, with 12 bases fitting TRBD2. Germline-derived CDR1 and CDR2 are SGHTA and FQGNSA. V lost 5 bases, J lost 6 bases, and 8 bases stayed unmatched. CDR3 length: 15 amino acids. The CDR3 region is CASSPRTSGVFEQYF. The CDR3 nucleotides are TGTGCCAGCAGCCCCCGGACTAGCGGGGTCTTCGAGCAGTACTTC. The full variable domain, in which reference TRBV7-2 and TRBJ2-7 provide the parts outside the CDR3, is GAGVSQSPSNKVTEKGKDVELRCDPISGHTALYWYRQSLGQGLEFLIYFQGNSAPDKSGLPSDRFSAERTGGSVSTLTIQRTQQEDSAVYLCASSPRTSGVFEQYFGPGTRLTVT.

This clone was counted a few times. V usage is TRBV10-2 and J usage is TRBJ2-7; D ambiguous. The germline gives CDR1 WSHSY, CDR2 SAAADI. Trimming shortened V by 8 bases and J by 2 bases, and 19 bases separated the two germline ends. The CDR3 has 15 amino acids. The CDR3 DNA reads as TGCGCCAGCTCCCCAAGTGCGCACAGCCCCTACGAGCAGTACTTC. Its translation is CASSPSAHSPYEQYF.

On this clone itself: Its ends do not fully match the called genes, so a read error is possible. The chain employs TRBV7-8 and TRBJ1-1; D unclear. Germline CDR1 SGHVS, CDR2 FQNEAQ. The length of the CDR3 is 14 residues. In DNA form, the CDR3 reads TGTGCCAGCAGTTTAGGAGGGCTGAACACTGAAGCTTTCTTT. Its protein is CASSLGGLNTEAFF.

The chain recombines TRBV7-8 with TRBJ2-3; TRBD2 matches 9 bases. The CDR3 spans 16 residues. Germline values: CDR1 SGHVS, CDR2 FQNEAQ. With V trimmed by 1 base and J by 11 bases, 13 bases remained unmatched. The CDR3 DNA is TGTGCCAGCAGCTTAGACGGGATAGCGGGGGCGAGTGGGCAGTATTTT. As protein: CASSLDGIAGASGQYF.

The chain couples TRBV4-1 to TRBJ1-5; 8 bases agree with TRBD1. The CDR3 length is 15 residues. J was trimmed by 2 bases and V by 3 bases; bases with no gene match: 3. Germline V lookup: CDR1 MGHRA, CDR2 YSYEKL. The CDR3 DNA is TGCGCCAGCAGCCAGCCGGGACAGGGCAATCAGCCCCAGCATTTT. It encodes CASSQPGQGNQPQHF.

A note on this clone: Other DNA sequences in this sample translate to the same CDR3. The chain combines TRBV5-1 with TRBJ1-2; D possibly corresponds to TRBD1 (5 bases). Per germline, CDR1 SGHRS and CDR2 YFSETQ. The V end was cut by 0 bases, the J end by 2 bases, with 8 bases between. CDR3 length: 14 amino acids. The CDR3 DNA is TGCGCCAGCAGCTTGGGCCAGGGAAACTATGGCTACACCTTC. Amino acid sequence: CASSLGQGNYGYTF.

In its sample, this clone was seen once. This chain links TRBV6-5 with TRBJ2-3, with 9 bases identical to TRBD2. J was trimmed by 2 bases and V by 2 bases; bases with no gene match: 5. The germline CDR1 and CDR2 sequences are MNHEY and SVGAGI. The CDR3 loop spans 16 amino acids. The CDR3 loop is CASSYGIAGATDTQYF. For the CDR3, the DNA is TGTGCCAGCAGTTACGGGATAGCGGGGGCCACAGATACGCAGTATTTT.

This chain joins TRBV4-3 and TRBJ2-5, with D unresolved. V lost 5 bases and J lost 5, with 12 bases in between. The CDR3 totals 13 residues. Germline lookup yields CDR1 LGHNA and CDR2 YSLEER. CDR3 nucleotides: TGCGCCAGCAGCAGACTGGCTGCCGAGACCCAGTACTTC. This codes for CASSRLAAETQYF.

This chain uses TRBV5-1 with TRBJ1-2; 8 nucleotides align to TRBD1. Germline values: CDR1 SGHRS, CDR2 YFSETQ. With V trimmed by 4 bases and J by 6 bases, 8 bases remained unmatched. The CDR3 length is 14 residues. The CDR3 sequence: CASSPRGQGDGYTF. The CDR3 nucleotides are TGCGCCAGCAGCCCCCGCGGACAGGGTGATGGCTACACCTTC.

This rearrangement joins TRBV28 to TRBJ1-2; possible D gene TRBD1, 5 bases. The CDR3 spans 15 residues. V lost 4 bases to trimming and J lost 2 bases, with 14 bases between them. Germline V gene sequence: CDR1 MDHEN, CDR2 SYDVKM. As DNA, the CDR3 is TGTGCCAGCAGTTCGTCCACAACAGGAAACTATGGCTACACCTTC. Residues: CASSSSTTGNYGYTF.

This clone was found a few times. The identical CDR3 is also encoded by other nucleotide sequences in the sample. The chain recombines TRBV19 with TRBJ1-5, with 10 bases fitting TRBD1. The CDR3 length is 14 residues. The ends lost 4 bases at V and 7 bases at J; junction bases unmatched: 4. CDR1 is LNHDA and CDR2 is SQIVND in the germline V gene (reference sequence). The CDR3 nucleotides are TGTGCCAGTAGTAGGGACAGGGGAAACCAGCCCCAGCATTTT. Protein product: CASSRDRGNQPQHF.

This sequence joins TRBV5-1 and TRBJ2-1; the D gene is possibly TRBD2 (6 bases). CDR1 and CDR2 from the germline V gene are SGHRS and YFSETQ. The CDR3 contains 13 residues. V was shortened by 5 bases and J by 5 bases, with 11 bases between the two germline ends. DNA of the CDR3: TGCGCCAGCAGGGCTAGCGTGAACAATGAGCAGTTCTTC. Translating it yields CASRASVNNEQFF. Looking up the rest from reference TRBV5-1 and TRBJ2-1 gives the full variable domain: KAGVTQTPRYLIKTRGQQVTLSCSPISGHRSVSWYQQTPGQGLQFLFEYFSETQRNKGNFPGRFSGRQFSNSRSEMNVSTLELGDSALYLCASRASVNNEQFFGPGTRLTVL.

The chain is built from TRBV30 and TRBJ1-6; 10 bases are a match to TRBD1. V lost 4 bases, J lost 9 bases, and 6 bases stayed unmatched. The CDR3 length is 14 residues. Per the germline V gene, CDR1 is GTSNPN and CDR2 is SVGIG (reference sequence). The CDR3 loop is CAWIPDRGSSPLHF. Here the CDR3 DNA reads TGTGCCTGGATCCCGGACAGGGGGTCTTCACCCCTCCACTTT.

This clone was detected once. The chain joins TRBV10-3 to TRBJ1-2, with 7 bases that match TRBD1. V trimming: 2 bases; J trimming: 4 bases; junction bases outside the gene matches: 1. The CDR3 length is 13 residues. Germline loops: CDR1 ENHRY, CDR2 SYGVKD. The CDR3 bases are TGTGCCATCAGTGAGAGACAGGGCTATGGCTACACCTTC. Residues: CAISERQGYGYTF.